These T cell receptor beta chains were read from a single sample in a study of shared clonotypes between healthy human individuals. Here immunoSEQ multiplex PCR was the method, and the copy in TCRdb shows in-frame clones only, minus some. This table holds about 2,200,000 clones, about 93% found once. Sample: naive CD8+ T cells from PBMCs. Receptor source: a man aged 18 to 30 in good health. Some clones in this sample may be carry-over from other donors' samples. The CDR3 runs from the conserved cysteine through the conserved F or W. Fields, in order: CDR3 length, clone size, J gene, D gene, V gene, CDR3 DNA, CDR3 protein. The D gene is left open where the match is weak. A row's size may be missing; if present it is once, few, many or a size class.

>15|.|TRBJ1-2|.|TRBV27
TGTGCCAGCAGTTCCCCCAGGGAATCTAACTATGGCTACACCTTC
CASSSPRESNYGYTF
>12|.|TRBJ1-1|.|TRBV7-9
TGTGCCAGCAGCCCCGACAGCACTGAAGCTTTCTTT
CASSPDSTEAFF
>13|.|TRBJ2-1|.|TRBV7-7
TGTGCCAGCAGCTTCGGAGGAAGTAATGAGCAGTTCTTC
CASSFGGSNEQFF
>12|.|TRBJ1-2|TRBD1|TRBV7-9
TGTGCCAGCAGTTTGGACAGGGATGGCTACACCTTC
CASSLDRDGYTF
>16|.|TRBJ1-4|.|TRBV7-9
TGTGCCAGCAGCTTAAAGGGGACTGCAACTAATGAAAAACTGTTTTTT
CASSLKGTATNEKLFF
>13|.|TRBJ1-4|.|TRBV9
TGTGCCAGCAGCGCCTTTGCGGGAGACCAACTGTTTTTT
CASSAFAGDQLFF
>16|.|TRBJ1-4|TRBD1|TRBV27
TGTGCCAGCAGGCCTTCGACAGGGGGAATGGTTGAAAAACTGTTTTTT
CASRPSTGGMVEKLFF
>15|.|TRBJ2-1|TRBD2|TRBV27
TGTGCCAGCAGTGTGCTAGCGGGACAATACAATGAGCAGTTCTTC
CASSVLAGQYNEQFF
>14|.|TRBJ1-2|.|TRBV14
TGTGCCAGCAGCCAAGATCGGTTGACCGATGGCTACACCTTC
CASSQDRLTDGYTF
>16|once|TRBJ2-3|TRBD1|TRBV27
TGTGCCAGCAGTTTAAACCAGGGGGCGAGCACAGATACGCAGTATTTT
CASSLNQGASTDTQYF
>14|.|TRBJ2-7|.|TRBV28
TGTGCCAGCAGTTTGATGCCTGGAAACTACGAGCAGTACTTC
CASSLMPGNYEQYF
>18|.|TRBJ2-6|.|TRBV6-4
TGTGCCAGCAGTGACCTAGGACAGATCTACTCTGGGGCCAACGTCCTGACTTTC
CASSDLGQIYSGANVLTF
>15|.|TRBJ2-1|.|TRBV6-1
TGTGCCAGCAGTGATTGGGGAGATCCCTACAATGAGCAGTTCTTC
CASSDWGDPYNEQFF
>14|.|TRBJ1-2|.|TRBV10-3
TGTGCCATCAGACGGGACTACTCCAACTATGGCTACACCTTC
CAIRRDYSNYGYTF
>14|.|TRBJ2-7|TRBD2|TRBV9
TGTGCCAGCAGCGCCTCACTAGCGGCCCACGAGCAGTACTTC
CASSASLAAHEQYF
>16|few|TRBJ1-2|TRBD1|TRBV9
TGTGCCAGCAGCGTAGCTCCTGGACAGGGCGGCTATGGCTACACCTTC
CASSVAPGQGGYGYTF
>14|.|TRBJ2-7|.|TRBV19
TGTGCCAGTAGTATTTATGGGGCGGCCTACGAGCAGTACTTC
CASSIYGAAYEQYF
>11|.|TRBJ2-7|.|TRBV10-2
TGCGCCAGCAGTGGCCAACCCGGGCAGTACTTC
CASSGQPGQYF
>14|.|TRBJ2-7|.|TRBV4-1
TGCGCCAGCAGCCAAGTTGGAAGGGCGTACGAGCAGTACTTC
CASSQVGRAYEQYF
>14|.|TRBJ2-7|.|TRBV27
TGTGCCAGCAGCCTGGGGGCAGGGGCACACGAGCAGTACTTC
CASSLGAGAHEQYF
>11|few|TRBJ1-1|.|TRBV5-3
TGTGCCAGGGGTTTGGAATCAGGAGCTTTCTTT
CARGLESGAFF
>16|once|TRBJ2-7|TRBD2|TRBV4-1
TGCGCCAGCAGCCAAACCCCGAGCGGGAGACTATACGAGCAGTACTTC
CASSQTPSGRLYEQYF
>16|.|TRBJ2-7|TRBD2|TRBV27
TGTGCCAGCAGTCCACAACTAGCGACTTTCTCCTACGAGCAGTACTTC
CASSPQLATFSYEQYF
>15|.|TRBJ2-3|.|TRBV19
TGTGCCAGTAGTATGGGAGCAGCTCCCACAGATACGCAGTATTTT
CASSMGAAPTDTQYF
>15|.|TRBJ1-2|TRBD1|TRBV29-1
TGCAGCGTCTCCGGACAGGGGGCAGAGGAGGGTGGCTACACCTTC
CSVSGQGAEEGGYTF
>15|.|TRBJ2-7|TRBD2|TRBV4-1
TGCGCCAGCAGCCCCAGACTAGCGGACGCCTACGAGCAGTACTTC
CASSPRLADAYEQYF
>13|few|TRBJ2-7|TRBD1|TRBV2
TGTGCCAGCACCCCGGGACAGGGCTACGAGCAGTACTTC
CASTPGQGYEQYF
>17|.|TRBJ2-1|TRBD2|TRBV5-4
TGTGCCAGCAGCTTGGCCTTCAGCGGGAGGAGGTACAATGAGCAGTTCTTC
CASSLAFSGRRYNEQFF
>14|.|TRBJ1-4|.|TRBV13
TGTGCCAGCAGCTTTCGCCGGGGAAATGAAAAACTGTTTTTT
CASSFRRGNEKLFF
>16|.|TRBJ2-1|TRBD2|TRBV28
TGTGCCAGCAGTACCCCCGGGACTAGCGGATTCAATGAGCAGTTCTTC
CASSTPGTSGFNEQFF
>12|once|TRBJ1-5|.|TRBV5-6
TGTGCCAGCAGCTTGGGTGATCAGCCCCAGCATTTT
CASSLGDQPQHF
>13|once|TRBJ1-1|.|TRBV2
TGTGCCAGCAGTGCCTTGTGGGGCACTGAAGCTTTCTTT
CASSALWGTEAFF
>15|.|TRBJ2-4|TRBD1|TRBV9
TGTGCCAGCAGCGCGGACAGGGGCCCCAAAAACATTCAGTACTTC
CASSADRGPKNIQYF
>13|.|TRBJ2-5|.|TRBV28
TGTGCCAGCAGTTTAACCGGAGAAGAGACCCAGTACTTC
CASSLTGEETQYF
>13|.|TRBJ2-7|.|TRBV6-5
TGTGCCAGCAGTTACCGGACTTCCTACGAGCAGTACTTC
CASSYRTSYEQYF